The rows below give T cell receptor beta chains drawn from one sample of a study of regulatory T cells in long-lasting Graves disease. Via MiXCR, TCRdb re-called the multiplex PCR reads, giving one row per CDR3 protein. The sample shows about 540,000 distinct CDR3 sequences, roughly 14% of them seen only once. The same data also went into a second study, on T cells in Graves' hyperthyroidism and ophthalmopathy.

The source material was peripheral blood mononuclear cells (PBMCs), sampled at new diagnosis, from a patient treated with antithyroid drugs. The receptors come from a man younger than 40 with Graves disease. The conserved cysteine and the conserved F or W are not part of the CDR3 here. The order of the fields is D gene, V gene, J gene, CDR3 protein. D genes are given only for firm matches.

TRBD2,TRBV6-2/TRBV6-3,TRBJ2-3,ASSWERGTSTDTQY
TRBD2,TRBV6-1,TRBJ2-3,ASTKTSGSTDTQY
TRBD2,TRBV2,TRBJ2-3,ASSYFGRAGDTQY
TRBD2,TRBV12-3/TRBV12-4,TRBJ2-4,ASSRASGTKNIQY
NA,TRBV20-1,TRBJ1-5,SARGRDVGQPQH
NA,TRBV7-3,TRBJ2-3,ASSRSSTDTQY
NA,TRBV20-1,TRBJ2-3,SASSAASPADTQY
TRBD2,TRBV5-1,TRBJ2-3,ASSLGLARSTDTQY
TRBD2,TRBV2,TRBJ2-3,ASKTGGRTDTQY
TRBD1,TRBV2,TRBJ2-2,ASRTGHTGELF
NA,TRBV19,TRBJ2-5,ASSIRGTGRETQY
NA,TRBV30,TRBJ1-4,AWSRGDEKLF
NA,TRBV29-1,TRBJ1-1,SVRVGLFLF
NA,TRBV12-3/TRBV12-4,TRBJ1-2,ASSLSDSYT
TRBD2,TRBV3-1,TRBJ2-1,ASAGLGVNEQF
NA,TRBV6-5,TRBJ2-1,ASSSRVYNEQF
TRBD2,TRBV24-1,TRBJ2-1,ATSDQLAVYNEQF